The rows below give T cell receptor beta chains drawn from one sample of a study of cytomegalovirus exposure and HLA in healthy donors. This table comes from immunoSEQ multiplex PCR, and its TCRdb copy is limited to in-frame clones, with some not included. The data contain around 94,000 clones, roughly three quarters of them singletons. Sequencing was carried out using PBMCs. The receptors derive from a woman aged 40 to 49 in good health and CMV-seronegative. Each CDR3 is given with its conserved first and last residue. The D gene is left open where the match is weak. Size is omitted from some rows. Given values are once, few, many or a class for expanded clones.

D gene	V gene	clone size	J gene	CDR3 protein	CDR3 DNA
TRBD2	TRBV5-4	.	TRBJ2-3	CASSQPGLAGGRADTQYF	TGTGCCAGCAGCCAGCCGGGACTAGCGGGGGGGCGTGCAGATACGCAGTATTTT
TRBD1	TRBV4-1	.	TRBJ1-2	CASSLSDRNYGYTF	TGCGCCAGCAGCCTATCGGACAGGAACTATGGCTACACCTTC
TRBD1	TRBV28	few	TRBJ2-4	CASSSGTGDLAKNIQYF	TGTGCCAGCAGTTCCGGGACAGGGGACTTAGCCAAAAACATTCAGTACTTC
.	TRBV9	.	TRBJ1-6	CASRSGYDSPLHF	TGTGCCAGCCGGTCGGGGTACGATTCACCCCTCCACTTT
.	TRBV6-7	.	TRBJ1-5	CASPIPQGARNQPQHF	TGTGCCAGCCCCATCCCCCAAGGGGCGCGCAATCAGCCCCAGCATTTT
.	TRBV5-1	.	TRBJ2-3	CASRRDARGTDTQYF	TGCGCCAGCAGGCGCGACGCCAGAGGAACAGATACGCAGTATTTT
.	TRBV5-1	.	TRBJ1-1	CASSFRQKNTEAFF	TGCGCCAGCAGCTTTCGACAGAAAAACACTGAAGCTTTCTTT
.	TRBV29-1	few	TRBJ1-3	CSATGIRTSGNTIYF	TGCAGCGCAACCGGGATCCGCACGTCCGGAAACACCATATATTTT
.	TRBV29-1	.	TRBJ2-7	CSVSTGNYEQYF	TGCAGCGTTTCGACAGGTAACTACGAGCAGTACTTC
.	TRBV5-8	.	TRBJ2-7	CASSFEGLGGYEQYF	TGTGCCAGCAGCTTTGAAGGCTTAGGGGGCTACGAGCAGTACTTC
.	TRBV7-3	.	TRBJ1-2	CASSLSSGANYGYTF	TGTGCCAGCAGCTTATCATCTGGAGCCAACTATGGCTACACCTTC
TRBD2	TRBV13	.	TRBJ2-5	CASSERGLAEETQYF	TGTGCCAGCAGCGAGAGGGGACTAGCGGAAGAGACCCAGTACTTC
.	TRBV9	.	TRBJ2-3	CASSPTPGRGADTQYF	TGTGCCAGCAGCCCGACGCCAGGGCGGGGAGCAGATACGCAGTATTTT
TRBD1	TRBV9	.	TRBJ1-3	CASSVATGDSGNTIYF	TGTGCCAGCAGCGTAGCGACAGGGGATTCTGGAAACACCATATATTTT
.	TRBV6-1	.	TRBJ1-2	CASRATANYGYTF	TGTGCCAGCAGAGCCACGGCTAACTATGGCTACACCTTC
.	TRBV5-1	few	TRBJ2-7	CASSQGDSTYEQYF	TGCGCCAGCAGCCAGGGGGACTCAACCTACGAGCAGTACTTC
.	TRBV27	few	TRBJ1-2	CASSLREDYGYTF	TGTGCCAGCAGTTTACGCGAAGACTATGGCTACACCTTC
.	TRBV19	.	TRBJ1-4	CASRPDGALGKLFF	TGTGCCAGTAGACCCGACGGAGCCCTTGGAAAACTGTTTTTT
TRBD2	TRBV5-1	.	TRBJ2-1	CASNPVAGAGGDNEQFF	TGCGCGAGCAATCCGGTAGCGGGGGCCGGGGGGGACAATGAGCAGTTCTTC
TRBD2	TRBV5-4	once	TRBJ2-5	CASSPPGLAVKQETQYF	TGTGCCAGCAGCCCACCGGGACTAGCGGTAAAACAAGAGACCCAGTACTTC
.	TRBV14	.	TRBJ1-1	CASRPGLGGGNTEAFF	TGTGCCAGCAGACCTGGTCTGGGGGGTGGGAACACTGAAGCTTTCTTT
.	TRBV4-1	.	TRBJ2-2	CASSPKTGWDTGELFF	TGCGCCAGCAGCCCGAAAACAGGGTGGGATACCGGGGAGCTGTTTTTT
.	TRBV7-2	.	TRBJ2-3	CASSLGGGARDTQYF	TGTGCCAGCAGCTTAGGTGGGGGGGCCAGAGATACGCAGTATTTT
.	TRBV9	.	TRBJ1-4	CASNRGQANEKLFF	TGTGCCAGCAACAGAGGGCAGGCTAATGAAAAACTGTTTTTT
.	TRBV2	once	TRBJ2-7	CASSAAYDYEQYF	TGTGCCAGCAGTGCCGCCTACGACTACGAGCAGTACTTC
.	TRBV6-5	.	TRBJ1-5	CASSLQRENQPQHF	TGTGCCAGCAGCCTACAGAGGGAGAACCAGCCCCAGCATTTT
.	TRBV5-6	few	TRBJ1-4	CASSVSGATNEKLFF	TGTGCCAGCAGCGTCTCAGGGGCAACTAATGAAAAACTGTTTTTT
.	TRBV6-4	.	TRBJ2-5	CASSVLGARYQETQYF	TGTGCCAGCAGTGTATTGGGCGCAAGGTACCAAGAGACCCAGTACTTC